The 15 T cell receptor beta chains below come from one sample, sequenced in a study of cytomegalovirus exposure and HLA in healthy donors. PCR was performed using 60 Vbeta and 13 Jbeta primers. Clones were sequenced by immunoSEQ multiplex PCR, and TCRdb holds only the in-frame ones, with some missing. Of some 120,000 clones listed, 74% are singletons. The sample was PBMCs. These receptors were obtained from a human donor in good health.

V and J are TRBV28 and TRBJ1-2; 8 nucleotides line up with TRBD1. Germline loops: CDR1 MDHEN, CDR2 SYDVKM. V lost 6 bases, J lost 4 bases, and 7 bases stayed unmatched. The CDR3 consists of 14 residues. DNA for the CDR3: TGTGCCAGCAGGGGGGACAGGAGGGCCTATGGCTACACCTTC. It codes for CASRGDRRAYGYTF.

The chain has TRBV6-6 and TRBJ2-2, with TRBD1 identical over 9 bases. The V segment lost 0 bases and the J segment 6 bases; nucleotides outside the gene matches: 5. This CDR3 has 16 amino acids. Germline V gene lookup returns CDR1 MNHNY and CDR2 SVGAGI (reference sequence). The DNA of the CDR3 is TGTGCCAGCAGTTACTCAACAGGGGGCGCCCCCGGGGAGCTGTTTTTT. Its translation: CASSYSTGGAPGELFF.

The CDR3 DNA sequence: TGTGCCAGCAGCGGACAGGGGGGGTCGGGAAACATTCAGTACTTC. Translation gives CASSGQGGSGNIQYF. This chain connects TRBV9 to TRBJ2-4, with 9 positions matching TRBD1. The CDR3 length is 15 residues. After removal of 3 bases from V and 6 bases from J, the junction contained 7 bases not matched to a gene. Per germline, CDR1 SGDLS and CDR2 YYNGEE.

In this sample, this clone turned up once. V usage is TRBV4-3 and J usage is TRBJ2-7, with a weak D call TRBD1 (5 bases). V lost 0 bases and J lost 4, with 13 bases in between. This CDR3 is 15 amino acids long. Germline V gene data show CDR1 as LGHNA and CDR2 as YSLEER. The CDR3 spells CASSQEDSPPYEQYF. DNA for the CDR3: TGCGCCAGCAGCCAAGAAGACAGTCCCCCGTACGAGCAGTACTTC.

The J gene is TRBJ2-2, the V gene TRBV29-1; TRBD2 matches 13 bases. Trimming removed 5 bases from V and 5 bases from J; junction bases left unmatched: 5. The CDR3 length is 15 residues. The V gene's germline CDR1 is SQVTM and CDR2 ANQGSEA. CDR3 protein: CSVRTSGGLTGELFF. In DNA form, the CDR3 reads TGCAGCGTTCGGACTAGCGGGGGCCTGACCGGGGAGCTGTTTTTT.

As for this clone: Other DNA sequences within the sample encode an identical CDR3. The chain uses TRBV29-1 and TRBJ2-2; 7 nucleotides line up with TRBD1. The CDR3 contains 13 residues. After removal of 6 bases from V and 3 bases from J, the junction contained 4 bases not matched to a gene. The germline CDR1 and CDR2 sequences are SQVTM and ANQGSEA. The CDR3 sequence: CSVETGYTGELFF. CDR3 DNA sequence: TGCAGCGTAGAGACAGGGTACACCGGGGAGCTGTTTTTT.

V usage is TRBV11-2 and J usage is TRBJ2-1; perhaps TRBD2 as D (6 bases). The CDR3 contains 15 residues. Trimming removed 1 base at V and 6 bases at J, with 13 bases between. CDR1 is SGHAT, CDR2 FQNNGV, per germline. In DNA, the CDR3 is TGTGCCAGCAGCTTAGGGGGGGACGTAGCCAATGAGCAGTTCTTC. Translating gives CASSLGGDVANEQFF. Together with reference TRBV11-2 and TRBJ2-1, the CDR3 gives the full variable domain: EAGVAQSPRYKIIEKRQSVAFWCNPISGHATLYWYQQILGQGPKLLIQFQNNGVVDDSQLPKDRFSAERLKGVDSTLKIQPAKLEDSAVYLCASSLGGDVANEQFFGPGTRLTVL.

This clone was seen only a few times. The chain recombines TRBV4-2 with TRBJ1-1; D is uncertain. Germline lookup yields CDR1 LGHNA and CDR2 YNFKEQ. This CDR3 is built from 15 residues. V shed 2 bases and J shed 3 bases, with 13 bases lying between them. CDR3 coding DNA: TGTGCCAGCAGCCAATACTTTAATCGGGACACTGAAGCTTTCTTT. This translates into CASSQYFNRDTEAFF.

The table lists this clone with a few counts. The rearrangement joins TRBV5-1 to TRBJ1-5; TRBD1 agrees at 7 bases. Germline lookup yields CDR1 SGHRS and CDR2 YFSETQ. Trimming cost V 0 bases and J 4 bases; bases outside gene matches: 4. The CDR3 is 15 amino acids. As DNA, the CDR3 is TGCGCCAGCAGCTTGGCAGGGACAGAAAATCAGCCCCAGCATTTT. Its translation is CASSLAGTENQPQHF.

The J gene is TRBJ2-1, the V gene TRBV9; perhaps TRBD2 as D (6 bases). CDR1 is SGDLS and CDR2 is YYNGEE in the germline V gene. The germline V and J ends were trimmed by 4 bases and 9 bases, with 17 bases remaining between them. CDR3 size: 14 residues. The CDR3 DNA reads as TGTGCCAGCAGCCCGCGGGACCCCGGGCGTGAGCAGTTCTTC. The encoded protein is CASSPRDPGREQFF.

The chain is built from TRBV28 and TRBJ2-5, with 11 bases lining up with TRBD1. CDR3 length equals 15 residues. Germline trimming cut 2 bases from V and 4 bases from J; bases unmatched to any gene: 3. The germline V gene has CDR1 MDHEN and CDR2 SYDVKM. The CDR3 region is CASSLAGTGGETQYF. CDR3 sequence (DNA): TGTGCCAGCAGTTTAGCCGGGACAGGGGGAGAGACCCAGTACTTC. Supplemented by reference TRBV28 and TRBJ2-5, the full variable domain reads DVKVTQSSRYLVKRTGEKVFLECVQDMDHENMFWYRQDPGLGLRLIYFSYDVKMKEKGDIPEGYSVSREKKERFSLILESASTNQTSMYLCASSLAGTGGETQYFGPGTRLLVL.

Only one count was recorded for this clone. The chain joins TRBV7-6 to TRBJ1-2, with 8 bases fitting TRBD1. The junction had 6 bases not matched to a gene; V was cut back by 5 bases and J by 4 bases. Looked up from germline, CDR1 is SGHVS and CDR2 is FNYEAQ. This CDR3 has 14 residues. The CDR3 DNA is TGTGCCAGCAGCCCTCAGGGGACAGGCTATGGCTACACCTTC. Translation: CASSPQGTGYGYTF.

V is TRBV19 and J is TRBJ1-1; D is undetermined. The CDR3 has 11 amino acids. The V and J ends lost 6 bases and 7 bases respectively, with 9 bases between them. Per germline, CDR1 LNHDA and CDR2 SQIVND (reference sequence). The CDR3 spells CASRTKGEAFF. CDR3 coding DNA: TGTGCCAGTAGGACAAAAGGTGAAGCTTTCTTT.

This chain connects TRBV5-1 to TRBJ2-1; 10 bases are a match to TRBD2. Germline CDR1 is SGHRS and CDR2 is YFSETQ. The CDR3 sequence is 15 residues long. V was clipped by 2 bases and J by 9 bases; unmatched bases: 8. CDR3 sequence: CASSFRLAGDGEQFF. For the CDR3, the DNA is TGCGCCAGCAGCTTCCGGCTAGCGGGAGACGGTGAGCAGTTCTTC.

J is TRBJ1-6 and V is TRBV5-1; D is possibly TRBD1 (6 bases). Trimming took 0 bases from V and 5 from J, leaving 9 bases between them. The CDR3 contains 15 residues. Germline values: CDR1 SGHRS, CDR2 YFSETQ. In DNA, the CDR3 is TGCGCCAGCAGCTTGGACAGGGTTAATAATTCACCCCTCCACTTT. Its protein product is CASSLDRVNNSPLHF.